Reported below is one T cell receptor (beta chain). Compared with germline, one end of the junction differs, possibly owing to a read error. This entry belongs to a study of a mutant IDH1 vaccine in newly diagnosed glioma. Time point reported: baseline, week 1 (first vaccination visit). Treatment described: pre-vaccination baseline after standard-of-care therapy. Germline V CDR1 and CDR2: SSHAT, FNYEAQ (reference sequence). The CDR3 spans 17 residues. Clones were sequenced by immunoSEQ multiplex PCR, and TCRdb holds only the in-frame ones, with some missing. The sample includes about 92,000 clones, about 80% of them seen just once.

The TCR was taken from a woman between 45 and 65 years old with glioma. This material consisted of PBMCs, taken from a glioma patient treated with radiotherapy, temozolomide or both. This sequence joins TRBV7-7 and TRBJ2-1; 10 bases are a match to TRBD2. The CDR3, as DNA: TGTGCTAGCAGCTTAGATGGTTCAGCGGGGGGGCGCAATGAGCAGTTCTTC. Its protein is CASSLDGSAGGRNEQFF.